The following is a T cell receptor (beta chain) sequence with its context. CDR3 length: 14 residues. Germline CDR1 SGHRS, CDR2 YFSETQ. With 2 bases clipped from V and 7 bases from J, the junction kept 4 bases outside the gene matches. This entry is derived from a study of blood T cell repertoires in COVID-19. Study at large: COVID-19 samples collected from the United States, Italy and Spain covered acute and convalescent phases. T cells, B-cell-depleted T cells, or PBMCs provided the cDNA or gDNA that served as material.

Per the authors' pipeline: Estimation of nucleated cell counts relied on the amplification of reference gene primers. Sequenced by immunoSEQ multiplex PCR; TCRdb stores in-frame clones only, minus some. V and J calls and clone size are as listed in that table; D and trimming were resolved from the DNA. In the table there are about 120,000 clones, about 72% of which are singletons. The chain uses TRBV5-1 and TRBJ2-3, with 10 nucleotides matching TRBD1. The TCR comes from a woman aged 55-69 years with acute or convalescent COVID-19. Sequencing was done on a sample of peripheral blood. The CDR3 sequence: CASSFGQGGNTQYF. CDR3 bases: TGCGCCAGCAGCTTCGGACAGGGGGGAAATACGCAGTATTTT.